The 24 T cell receptor beta chains reported below all come from one sample, sequenced in a study of cytomegalovirus exposure and HLA in healthy donors. Primers included in the PCR were 60 Vbeta and 13 Jbeta primers. Data came from immunoSEQ multiplex PCR; TCRdb stores just in-frame clones and leaves some out. Here the sample spans 120,000 to 150,000 clones, just under 75% being singletons. Sample: PBMCs. The source of these receptors is a woman aged 18-29 years in good health and CMV-seronegative.

A few counts support this clone. V gene TRBV5-4 combines with J gene TRBJ2-1; a possible D gene is TRBD2 (6 bases). The germline V and J ends were trimmed by 0 bases and 8 bases, with 12 bases remaining between them. The CDR3 is made up of 14 amino acids. Germline lookup yields CDR1 SGHNT and CDR2 YYREEE (reference sequence). The CDR3 DNA follows: TGTGCCAGCAGCTTGGGGGGGGTAAGCTATGAGCAGTTCTTC. It yields the protein CASSLGGVSYEQFF.

This chain connects TRBV7-2 to TRBJ1-1; no definite D call. Germline V gene lookup returns CDR1 SGHTA and CDR2 FQGNSA. This CDR3 contains 14 residues. The V end was cut by 5 bases, the J end by 4 bases, with 14 bases between. As DNA, the CDR3 is TGTGCCAGCAGCGTCGTTGGTACTAGCACTGAAGCTTTCTTT. This gives the protein CASSVVGTSTEAFF.

The gene calls are TRBV28 and TRBJ2-7; 12 bases are shared with TRBD2. CDR3 length: 17 residues. J lost 3 bases, V lost 6 bases, and 12 bases had no gene match. The germline gives CDR1 MDHEN, CDR2 SYDVKM. The CDR3 coding sequence is TGTGCCAGCAGGGGGACTAGCGGGTTGGGTGGACACTACGAGCAGTACTTC. It codes for CASRGTSGLGGHYEQYF.

This clone has more than one count but fewer than ten. The genes are TRBV5-1 and TRBJ2-3, with 11 bases lining up with TRBD2. Trimming removed 3 bases from V and 5 bases from J; junction bases left unmatched: 5. Per the germline V gene, CDR1 is SGHRS and CDR2 is YFSETQ. The CDR3 is 15 residues long. In DNA, the CDR3 is TGCGCCAGCAGCTCGACGGGGACTAGCGGAGATACGCAGTATTTT. Translating it yields CASSSTGTSGDTQYF.

This clone was found a few times. This chain joins TRBV5-1 and TRBJ1-4, with 7 nucleotides matching TRBD1. J gave up 5 bases and V 0 bases, and 10 bases lay outside the gene matches. The germline V gene has CDR1 SGHRS and CDR2 YFSETQ. This CDR3 region has 17 residues. The CDR3 DNA reads as TGCGCCAGCAGCTTGGCCCGACGACAGGGAACGAATGAAAAACTGTTTTTT. This translates into CASSLARRQGTNEKLFF.

This chain connects TRBV19 to TRBJ2-3; TRBD1 is a possible D gene (8 bases). The germline V gene encodes CDR1 LNHDA and CDR2 SQIVND (reference sequence). This CDR3 is 17 amino acids long. The ends were cut back, 3 bases at V and 2 bases at J, with 18 bases in the middle. CDR3 protein: CASSIGGTGIYTDTQYF. For the CDR3, the DNA is TGTGCCAGTAGTATCGGGGGGACAGGTATTTACACAGATACGCAGTATTTT. Full variable domain (remainder filled in from reference TRBV19 and TRBJ2-3): DGGITQSPKYLFRKEGQNVTLSCEQNLNHDAMYWYRQDPGQGLRLIYYSQIVNDFQKGDIAEGYSVSREKKESFPLTVTSAQKNPTAFYLCASSIGGTGIYTDTQYFGPGTRLTVL.

This sequence joins TRBV9 and TRBJ2-7, with TRBD1 as a possible D gene (6 bases). CDR1 and CDR2 from the germline V gene are SGDLS and YYNGEE. V dropped 4 bases and J dropped 1 base, with 12 bases sitting between them. This CDR3 spans 14 amino acids. The CDR3 DNA follows: TGTGCCAGCAGCCTCCCAGGGGAGTCCTACGAGCAGTACTTC. This translates into CASSLPGESYEQYF.

This clone was seen a few times. The chain links TRBV27 to TRBJ2-7, with D possibly being TRBD1 (6 bases). Trimming pared 4 bases from V and 3 bases from J, leaving 22 bases between. CDR3 length: 17 amino acids. Germline CDR1 reads MNHEY; CDR2 reads SMNVEV (reference sequence). CDR3 region: CASSSLPGRGSIYEQYF. For the CDR3, the DNA is TGTGCCAGCAGTTCCCTCCCCGGCAGGGGTAGCATCTACGAGCAGTACTTC.

The chain couples TRBV7-9 to TRBJ2-4; 9 bases align to TRBD1. The V gene end was trimmed by 5 bases and the J gene end by 7 bases; junction bases not matched to a gene: 6. The V gene's germline CDR1 is SEHNR and CDR2 FQNEAQ (reference sequence). The CDR3 covers 14 residues. CDR3 sequence reads: CASSPGTGSNIQYF. The CDR3, as DNA: TGTGCCAGCAGCCCGGGGACAGGGTCCAACATTCAGTACTTC.

There are a few counts of this clone. The chain joins TRBV2 to TRBJ2-2, with D tentatively TRBD1 (5 bases). The CDR3 runs 13 residues. V was cut by 6 bases and J by 4 bases, with 9 bases left in between. The germline V gene has CDR1 SNHLY and CDR2 FYNNEI. The CDR3 nucleotides are TGTGCCAGCAGCTCAGGGTTCACCGGGGAGCTGTTTTTT. Its protein product is CASSSGFTGELFF.

The gene calls are TRBV5-1 and TRBJ1-6, with D hard to call. The CDR3 extends over 14 amino acids. Per the germline V gene, CDR1 is SGHRS and CDR2 is YFSETQ. V gave up 5 bases and J gave up 0 bases, with 6 bases separating them. In DNA, the CDR3 is TGCGCCAGCAGGGAGGTCTCCTATAATTCACCCCTCCACTTT. Translating it yields CASREVSYNSPLHF.

The rearrangement joins TRBV7-9 to TRBJ2-1; 9 bases fit TRBD2. The length of the CDR3 is 16 residues. Germline loops: CDR1 SEHNR, CDR2 FQNEAQ (reference sequence). With 0 bases clipped from V and 8 bases from J, the junction kept 8 bases outside the gene matches. The CDR3 region is CASSLASGGPLDEQFF. The DNA for the CDR3 is TGTGCCAGCAGCTTAGCTAGCGGGGGCCCCCTGGATGAGCAGTTCTTC.

This chain links TRBV30 with TRBJ1-1; D is unclear. Germline CDR1 GTSNPN, CDR2 SVGIG (reference sequence). The CDR3 loop spans 13 amino acids. Trimming left V 1 base short and J 1 base short, with 7 bases between. CDR3 amino acids: CAWSEHRNTEAFF. The CDR3 DNA reads TGTGCCTGGAGTGAACACAGGAACACTGAAGCTTTCTTT.

This clone was detected only a few times. The chain joins TRBV5-4 to TRBJ1-1, with unresolved D. V was trimmed by 0 bases and J by 1 base, leaving 7 bases between them. This CDR3 is built from 14 residues. Germline V CDR1 and CDR2: SGHNT, YYREEE (reference sequence). The CDR3: CASSLVAENTEAFF. CDR3 nucleotide sequence: TGTGCCAGCAGCTTGGTAGCAGAGAACACTGAAGCTTTCTTT.

The V and J genes are TRBV10-3 and TRBJ1-3, with D possibly being TRBD2 (5 bases). The end of the DNA is better explained by TRBJ2-2, so the J call may be wrong. Germline CDR1 is ENHRY and CDR2 is SYGVKD. CDR3 length equals 16 residues. The DNA for the CDR3 is TGTGCCATCAGTGAGTCGGATGGGAGTCCTGGCGGGGAGCTGTTTTTT. It specifies CAISESDGSPGGELFF.

V and J are TRBV9 and TRBJ2-2; D ambiguous. The CDR3 has 17 amino acids. V was cut by 0 bases and J by 6 bases, with 18 bases left in between. The germline CDR1 and CDR2 sequences are SGDLS and YYNGEE. This chain's CDR3 is CASSVAEAPKPAGELFF. CDR3 DNA sequence: TGTGCCAGCAGCGTAGCGGAAGCGCCCAAACCGGCCGGGGAGCTGTTTTTT.

This clone was detected only once. The chain joins TRBV19 to TRBJ1-2, with D tentatively TRBD1 (6 bases). Germline values: CDR1 LNHDA, CDR2 SQIVND (reference sequence). The CDR3 contains 12 residues. V was shortened by 5 bases and J by 7 bases, with 11 bases between the two germline ends. Written as DNA, the CDR3 is TGTGCCAGTAGTCAACAGGGAGCTGGCTACACCTTC. As protein: CASSQQGAGYTF.

This clone was seen once. V and J are TRBV2 and TRBJ2-1, with 9 bases fitting TRBD2. Germline loops: CDR1 SNHLY, CDR2 FYNNEI. With 4 bases clipped from V and 8 bases from J, the junction kept 3 bases outside the gene matches. This CDR3 has 13 amino acids. The CDR3 coding sequence is TGTGCCAGCAGTGCCGGGACTAGCTATGAGCAGTTCTTC. This sequence encodes CASSAGTSYEQFF.

As to this clone: One junction end does not reproduce the germline sequence, and a read error may be involved. The sample holds other DNA sequences that translate to the same CDR3. V and J are TRBV5-6 and TRBJ1-1, with TRBD1 as a possible D gene (6 bases). In germline, CDR1 is SGHDT, CDR2 YYEEEE. The CDR3 contains 12 residues. The CDR3, as DNA: TGTGCCAGCAGTAGGGGGTTTACTGAGGCTTTCTTT. This sequence encodes CASSRGFTEAFF.

This clone showed up just once. The chain is built from TRBV28 and TRBJ1-3; 8 bases align to TRBD1. The CDR3 loop spans 14 amino acids. Germline-derived CDR1 and CDR2 are MDHEN and SYDVKM. J gave up 5 bases and V 4 bases, and 4 bases lay outside the gene matches. The DNA of the CDR3 is TGTGCCAGCAGTTCTCAGGGGGCGAGAAACACCATATATTTT. Protein product: CASSSQGARNTIYF.

The gene calls are TRBV19 and TRBJ2-3; no clear D. Germline CDR1 LNHDA, CDR2 SQIVND (reference sequence). The CDR3 runs 11 residues. Trimming shortened V by 8 bases and J by 6 bases, and 9 bases separated the two germline ends. CDR3 sequence reads: CASDAADTQYF. CDR3 sequence (DNA): TGTGCCAGTGATGCAGCGGATACGCAGTATTTT.

This rearrangement joins TRBV11-3 to TRBJ2-2, with 8 bases fitting TRBD2. The CDR3 has 16 amino acids. V was clipped by 0 bases and J by 1 base; unmatched bases: 1. Per germline, CDR1 SGHNT and CDR2 YENEEA. The CDR3 loop reads CASSLELAENTGELFF. As DNA, the CDR3 is TGTGCCAGCAGCTTAGAACTAGCGGAGAACACCGGGGAGCTGTTTTTT.

The rearrangement uses TRBV7-2 and TRBJ2-1; TRBD1 matches 7 bases. The V gene's germline CDR1 is SGHTA and CDR2 FQGNSA. There are 14 residues in the CDR3. J gave up 8 bases and V 5 bases, and 9 bases lay outside the gene matches. CDR3 bases: TGTGCCAGCAGCCGGGACAGTGCCGGGGATGAGCAGTTCTTC. It encodes CASSRDSAGDEQFF. The whole variable domain, remainder taken from reference TRBV7-2 and TRBJ2-1, is GAGVSQSPSNKVTEKGKDVELRCDPISGHTALYWYRQSLGQGLEFLIYFQGNSAPDKSGLPSDRFSAERTGGSVSTLTIQRTQQEDSAVYLCASSRDSAGDEQFFGPGTRLTVL.

This clone was detected a few times. In DNA form, the CDR3 reads TGTGCCAGCAGTGAAACTAGCAGGGATTACTTCTACGAGCAGTACTTC. It is translated as CASSETSRDYFYEQYF. The V gene is TRBV6-1, the J gene TRBJ2-7, with TRBD2 as a possible D gene (6 bases). The V end lost 2 bases, the J end lost 3 bases, and 17 bases lay between the germline ends. The CDR3 runs 16 residues. From germline, CDR1 is MNHNS and CDR2 SASEGT.